The 20 T cell receptor beta chains below all came from one sample that was sequenced in a study of blood T cell repertoires in COVID-19. Repertoires were generated with immunoSEQ multiplex PCR, while TCRdb's copy carries only in-frame clones and drops some. This sample has 110,000 to 150,000 clones; roughly three quarters occur once, and the top ten carry less than 7.5%. Specimen: PBMCs or T cells enriched from blood (not recorded which). Source of these receptors: a woman aged 50 to 60 who had recovered from COVID-19.

The gene calls are TRBV3-1 (or the pseudogene TRBV3-2) and TRBJ2-7; the D gene is possibly TRBD1 (5 bases). The length of the CDR3 is 15 residues. V lost 0 bases and J lost 0, with 9 bases in between. Germline CDR1 and CDR2: LGHDT and YNNKEL (reference sequence). The DNA of the CDR3 is TGTGCCAGCAGCCAAGATCCCGACAGCTCCTACGAGCAGTACTTC. Translation: CASSQDPDSSYEQYF.

V gene TRBV14 combines with J gene TRBJ1-2; 9 nucleotides align to TRBD1. The CDR3 is made up of 19 amino acids. V shed 1 base and J 0 bases; nucleotides not matched to a gene: 12. Per the germline V gene, CDR1 is SGHDN and CDR2 is FVKESK. The CDR3 here is CASSQVYRGDRAANYGYTF. The CDR3 region has the DNA TGTGCCAGCAGCCAAGTATATCGGGGGGACAGGGCTGCTAACTATGGCTACACCTTC.

V usage is TRBV7-9 and J usage is TRBJ2-2; no firm D call. Trimming removed 5 bases at V and 3 bases at J, with 4 bases between. CDR3 length equals 12 residues. From germline, CDR1 is SEHNR and CDR2 FQNEAQ (reference sequence). CDR3 DNA: TGTGCCAGCAGCCCCGACACCGGGGAGCTGTTTTTT. Its protein is CASSPDTGELFF.

The genes are TRBV13 and TRBJ1-1, with no clear D. Trimming removed 5 bases from V and 3 bases from J, with 7 bases in between. CDR1 PRHDT and CDR2 FYEKMQ come from the germline V gene (reference sequence). The CDR3 spans 12 residues. Here the CDR3 DNA reads TGTGCCAGCAGCCCTCCGTACACTGAAGCTTTCTTT. Protein sequence: CASSPPYTEAFF.

The chain recombines TRBV4-1 with TRBJ1-2; perhaps TRBD1 as D (5 bases). V lost 5 bases and J 3 bases, leaving 16 bases between the germline ends. This CDR3 contains 15 residues. CDR1 is MGHRA and CDR2 is YSYEKL in the germline V gene. The CDR3 region has the DNA TGCGCCAGCAGCAAGGGGCAATTCTTAGACTATGGCTACACCTTC. Translation: CASSKGQFLDYGYTF.

The V and J genes are TRBV18 and TRBJ1-5, with TRBD1 matching over 9 bases. In germline, CDR1 is KGHSH, CDR2 LQKENI. V was clipped by 4 bases and J by 4 bases; unmatched bases: 5. This CDR3 comprises 15 residues. For the CDR3, the DNA is TGTGCCAGCTCACAAGGGACAGGGAATAATCAGCCCCAGCATTTT. Amino acid sequence: CASSQGTGNNQPQHF.

The V gene is TRBV3-1 (or the pseudogene TRBV3-2), the J gene TRBJ2-3; D unresolved. The CDR3 length is 16 residues. Germline V gene data show CDR1 as LGHDT and CDR2 as YNNKEL (reference sequence). The V and J ends lost 3 bases and 0 bases respectively, with 13 bases between them. CDR3 sequence: CASSHGTLGSTDTQYF. For the CDR3, the DNA is TGTGCCAGCAGCCATGGAACCCTGGGCAGCACAGATACGCAGTATTTT.

V and J are TRBV9 and TRBJ1-1, with D possibly TRBD1 on 6 matching bases. Per germline, CDR1 SGDLS and CDR2 YYNGEE. V lost 3 bases, J lost 4 bases, and 16 bases lay in between. The CDR3 totals 15 residues. The CDR3 spells CASSATGRGGTEAFF. As DNA, the CDR3 is TGTGCCAGCAGCGCGACAGGTCGGGGCGGCACTGAAGCTTTCTTT.

This sequence joins TRBV28 and TRBJ1-2; D is ambiguous. This CDR3 has 15 amino acids. CDR1 MDHEN and CDR2 SYDVKM come from the germline V gene. Trimming cost V 3 bases and J 4 bases, with 15 bases left between them. The CDR3 region has the DNA TGTGCCAGCAGTTTGTACACAATTGTAAGCTATGGCTACACCTTC. Encoded protein: CASSLYTIVSYGYTF.

This clone has only a few counts. The sample has other DNA sequences that encode this CDR3 too. The gene calls are TRBV10-2 and TRBJ2-7, with TRBD1 matching 9 bases. V was clipped by 6 bases and J by 2 bases; unmatched bases: 5. The CDR3 runs 14 residues. Germline-derived CDR1 and CDR2 are WSHSY and SAAADI. CDR3 nucleotide sequence: TGCGCCAGCAGACCGGGACAGGGAACCTACGAGCAGTACGTC. This sequence encodes CASRPGQGTYEQYV.

The chain uses TRBV4-2 and TRBJ1-2; D is unclear. The V end lost 4 bases, the J end lost 2 bases, and 8 bases lay between the germline ends. This CDR3 is 13 amino acids long. Germline V gene lookup returns CDR1 LGHNA and CDR2 YNFKEQ. CDR3 DNA: TGTGCCAGCAGCCCACAGCCGAACTATGGCTACACCTTC. Encoded protein: CASSPQPNYGYTF.

The chain employs TRBV5-1 and TRBJ2-1; D possibly corresponds to TRBD1 (6 bases). Germline loops: CDR1 SGHRS, CDR2 YFSETQ. The CDR3 length is 14 residues. Trimming took off 0 bases at V and 4 bases at J, with 8 bases between the two ends. The CDR3 DNA is TGCGCCAGCAGCTTGGGACAGGAATACAATGAGCAGTTCTTC. Residues: CASSLGQEYNEQFF.

The chain is built from TRBV12-3 or TRBV12-4 and TRBJ2-3; D is unresolved. The CDR3 sequence is 12 residues long. With 7 bases removed from V and 5 bases from J, the gap between germline ends came to 10 bases. The CDR3 nucleotides are TGTGCCAGCACCCCCCCAGGAGATACGCAGTATTTT. It is translated as CASTPPGDTQYF.

The chain joins TRBV11-2 to TRBJ2-7; D unresolved. CDR3 length equals 11 residues. Deletions cut 5 bases from V and 3 bases from J, with 5 bases between. Per the germline V gene, CDR1 is SGHAT and CDR2 is FQNNGV. The CDR3 loop reads CASSHYYEQYF. In DNA, the CDR3 is TGTGCCAGCAGCCACTACTACGAGCAGTACTTC.

The chain joins TRBV30 to TRBJ2-1, with 9 bases matching TRBD2. Germline values: CDR1 GTSNPN, CDR2 SVGIG (reference sequence). The trim removed 6 bases at V and 9 bases at J, leaving 6 bases unmatched. The CDR3 extends over 12 amino acids. In DNA form, the CDR3 reads TGTGCCTGTCCGGGACTAGCTGGTGAGCAGTTCTTC. This encodes CACPGLAGEQFF.

The chain is built from TRBV21-1 and TRBJ2-3; TRBD2 is taken as the D call from the table, unchecked against the DNA. TRBV21-1 is tagged as a pseudogene. The CDR3 is 18 amino acids. The CDR3 DNA reads TGTGCCAGCAGTCAAGCCGGACTAGCGGGGAGTCACACAGATACGCAGTATTTT. Translated, it gives CASSQAGLAGSHTDTQYF.

This clone was counted only a few times. The chain uses TRBV14 and TRBJ2-1; TRBD2 agrees at 15 bases. V lost 0 bases, J lost 4 bases, and 7 bases stayed unmatched. The CDR3 is 19 amino acids. Germline V gene data show CDR1 as SGHDN and CDR2 as FVKESK. This CDR3 reads CASSQDRGLAGGRYNEQFF. CDR3 in DNA: TGTGCCAGCAGCCAAGATCGGGGACTAGCGGGGGGTCGTTACAATGAGCAGTTCTTC.

The chain recombines TRBV30 with TRBJ2-1, with D maybe TRBD2 (5 bases). This CDR3 comprises 11 residues. CDR1 GTSNPN and CDR2 SVGIG come from the germline V gene (reference sequence). V was clipped by 4 bases and J by 6 bases, with 7 bases between them. CDR3 sequence (DNA): TGTGCCTGGAACGCGGGCAATGAGCAGTTCTTC. Amino acid sequence: CAWNAGNEQFF.

The J gene is TRBJ2-3, the V gene TRBV7-9; 9 bases map to TRBD2. Losses at the gene ends were 2 bases for V and 5 bases for J; bases not matched to a gene: 8. Germline CDR1 SEHNR, CDR2 FQNEAQ (reference sequence). The CDR3 consists of 16 residues. The CDR3: CASSLRTSEYRDTQYF. The CDR3 nucleotides are TGTGCCAGCAGCTTACGGACTAGCGAGTACAGAGATACGCAGTATTTT.

The DNA for the CDR3 is TGTGCCAGCAGCCTAGTCGGGACAGGGGGCTATGGCTACACCTTC. Translation: CASSLVGTGGYGYTF. The chain combines TRBV7-9 with TRBJ1-2, with TRBD1 matching over 11 bases. CDR3 length: 15 amino acids. J was trimmed by 4 bases and V by 5 bases; bases with no gene match: 6. CDR1 SEHNR and CDR2 FQNEAQ come from the germline V gene (reference sequence).